The 10 T cell receptor beta chains below all came from one sample that was sequenced in a study of T cells in Graves' hyperthyroidism and ophthalmopathy. TCR beta CDR3 sequences were amplified from RNA transcripts. Using the HTBI primer set, a first-round RT-PCR was run on the TCR CDR3. In TCRdb, the multiplex PCR reads were re-called with MiXCR into one record per CDR3 protein. The sample has some 620,000 distinct CDR3 sequences; about a sixth are singletons. Input material: blood. The receptors here all came from a woman aged 25-40 years with Graves' hyperthyroidism.

The genes are TRBV2 and TRBJ2-1, with 9 bases matching TRBD2. J was trimmed by 11 bases and V by 1 base; bases with no gene match: 12. The CDR3 is 16 amino acids. The germline V gene encodes CDR1 SNHLY and CDR2 FYNNEI. The CDR3: CASSEEGLAGVYKQFF. The CDR3 DNA reads TGTGCCAGCAGTGAAGAAGGATTAGCGGGAGTCTACAAGCAGTTCTTC.

This clonotype appeared many times. The rearrangement uses TRBV28 and TRBJ1-2; D unclear. This CDR3 is 13 amino acids long. Trimming pared 5 bases from V and 2 bases from J, leaving 9 bases between. CDR1 and CDR2 (germline): MDHEN, SYDVKM. This CDR3 reads CASSPPGNYGYTF. In DNA form, the CDR3 reads TGTGCCAGCAGTCCCCCTGGGAACTATGGCTACACCTTC.

As for this clonotype: A much larger clone is a single base away; this may be a read error. The rearrangement joins TRBV3-1 to TRBJ2-3; no reliable D call. The CDR3 is made up of 14 amino acids. Looked up from germline, CDR1 is LGHDT and CDR2 is YNNKEL (reference sequence). The DNA of the CDR3 is TGTGCCAACAGCCAAGAATTACGCACAGATACGCAGTATTTT. It is translated as CANSQELRTDTQYF.

Notes on this clonotype: A much more abundant neighbour one base away suggests this may be a read error. V and J are TRBV2 and TRBJ2-2; tentative D call: TRBD2 (6 bases). The CDR3 is 15 amino acids. Germline V lookup: CDR1 SNHLY, CDR2 FYNNEI. CDR3 loop: CASSEILQGAGTLYF. CDR3 sequence (DNA): TGTGCCAGCAGTGAGATTCTCCAGGGAGCGGGTACGCTGTATTTT.

Ten or more counts support this clonotype. The chain couples TRBV29-1 to TRBJ2-7; 7 positions match TRBD1. The CDR3 extends over 16 amino acids. The trim removed 1 base at V and 6 bases at J, leaving 15 bases unmatched. CDR1 SQVTM and CDR2 ANQGSEA come from the germline V gene. As DNA, the CDR3 is TGCAGCGTTGAAGGGGCAGGGGGTGATGCGGTAGGCGAGCAGTACTTC. It specifies CSVEGAGGDAVGEQYF.

This clonotype appeared many times. The V call is TRBV5-1, the J call TRBJ2-1, with 10 positions matching TRBD2. From germline, CDR1 is SGHRS and CDR2 YFSETQ. CDR3 length equals 15 residues. V gave up 3 bases and J gave up 7 bases; unmatched junction bases: 7. The CDR3 is CASSYSGLAKNEQFF. The CDR3 nucleotides are TGCGCCAGCAGCTATTCGGGACTAGCGAAGAATGAGCAGTTCTTC.

The chain couples TRBV10-2 to TRBJ2-5; 10 bases fit TRBD2. V gave up 6 bases and J gave up 4 bases; unmatched junction bases: 14. The CDR3 totals 17 residues. Germline values: CDR1 WSHSY, CDR2 SAAADI. Here the CDR3 reads CASSYGGSGGYGETQYF. The DNA of the CDR3 is TGCGCCAGCAGCTATGGGGGTAGCGGGGGGTATGGAGAGACCCAGTACTTC.

This clonotype showed up many times. The chain employs TRBV28 and TRBJ1-1; D gene unclear. This CDR3 has 17 residues. Trimming took off 5 bases at V and 1 base at J, with 20 bases between the two ends. Germline assignment: CDR1 MDHEN and CDR2 SYDVKM. The CDR3 sequence is CASSPVVVRRRNTEAFF. The CDR3 DNA reads TGTGCCAGCAGTCCTGTAGTTGTTAGAAGGCGGAACACTGAAGCTTTCTTT.

This clonotype was observed at least ten times. CDR3 in amino acids: CSVDGSNEQFF. DNA for the CDR3: TGCAGCGTTGACGGATCCAATGAGCAGTTCTTC. This chain connects TRBV29-1 to TRBJ2-1; no definite D call. CDR1 SQVTM and CDR2 ANQGSEA come from the germline V gene. This CDR3 contains 11 residues. Trimming removed 3 bases from V and 6 bases from J, with 6 bases in between.

This clonotype was seen just once. This chain links TRBV9 with TRBJ2-1, with D uncertain. In germline, CDR1 is SGDLS, CDR2 YYNGEE. This CDR3 is built from 15 residues. The germline V and J ends were trimmed by 0 bases and 10 bases, with 17 bases remaining between them. DNA for the CDR3: TGTGCCAGCAGCGTAGGCCCAGGTGTCCGGTTAGAGCAGTTCTTC. This encodes CASSVGPGVRLEQFF.